This T cell receptor (beta chain) came from a study of cytotoxic CD8 clonotypes in ibrutinib-treated CLL. Study context: IGHV unmutated 17; relapsed/refractory around twelve; treatment-naive some 14.

Depth targeted 1 in 200,000 to 1 in 1 million T cells, averaging 10x coverage per clonotype. Libraries were prepared by immunoSEQ multiplex PCR; TCRdb keeps only in-frame clonotypes and omits some of them. The sample has around 310,000 clones, 80% seen once; the top ten hold under 8.5%. Germline V CDR1 and CDR2: MNHEY, SMNVEV (reference sequence). CDR3 size: 15 residues. Trimming cost V 4 bases and J 4 bases, with 14 bases left between them. The TCR sequence derives from a human donor with chronic lymphocytic leukemia. The V gene is TRBV27, the J gene TRBJ2-1, with D possibly TRBD2 on 5 matching bases. Sequences were derived from PBMCs, sampled before ibrutinib treatment. The CDR3 nucleotides are TGTGCCAGCAGTTCCGCTAGCATGCTATACAATGAGCAGTTCTTC. It encodes CASSSASMLYNEQFF.